Below, 5 T cell receptor beta chains from the same sample are listed, as sequenced in a study of Ad26.COV2.S vaccination and SARS-CoV-2 variants. Treatment in this sample: 15 to 20 received Ad26.COV2.S at low or high dose, single or two shots; 5 received placebo; per-sample allocation not given. Material that was analyzed had been drawn on day 63 after the first vaccine or placebo injection. Some clones are missing from TCRdb's copy, which holds only in-frame ones; the method was immunoSEQ multiplex PCR. The sample consists of roughly 420,000 clones, approximately 88% of them appearing once. The specimen comprised peripheral blood, sampled in a trial of Ad26.COV2.S vaccine versus placebo. Source of these receptors: a person between 18 and 65 years old who received the Ad26.COV2.S COVID-19 vaccine or a placebo.

This chain connects TRBV4-3 to TRBJ2-7; 11 bases match TRBD2. Trimming took 3 bases from V and 0 from J; bases not matched to a gene: 4. Germline CDR1 reads LGHNA; CDR2 reads YSLEER. The CDR3 covers 16 residues. The CDR3: CASSQETSGISYEQYF. In DNA form, the CDR3 reads TGCGCCAGCAGCCAGGAGACTAGCGGGATCTCCTACGAGCAGTACTTC.

Only one count was recorded for this clone. V and J are TRBV4-1 and TRBJ1-5; 8 nucleotides line up with TRBD1. Germline V CDR1 and CDR2: MGHRA, YSYEKL. The CDR3 consists of 16 residues. Trimming at V came to 3 bases and at J to 9 bases, leaving 13 bases not matched to a gene. CDR3 region: CASSQRTGLGKRPQHF. CDR3 nucleotides: TGCGCCAGCAGCCAGAGGACAGGGTTGGGTAAGCGGCCCCAGCATTTT.

J is TRBJ1-3 and V is TRBV4-3; D is unresolved. Trimming pared 4 bases from V and 0 bases from J, leaving 7 bases between. The CDR3 length is 14 residues. Germline loops: CDR1 LGHNA, CDR2 YSLEER. As DNA, the CDR3 is TGCGCCAGCAGCCCCCTGGGCTCTGGAAACACCATATATTTT. This encodes CASSPLGSGNTIYF.

The chain is built from TRBV7-3 and TRBJ2-1; D gene uncertain. V was pared by 5 bases and J by 11 bases, with 16 bases between. This CDR3 is 13 amino acids long. Per the germline V gene, CDR1 is SGHTA and CDR2 is FQGTGA. The CDR3 nucleotides are TGTGCCAGCAGCCCAAGCGACTTCCTAAAGCAGTTCTTC. As protein: CASSPSDFLKQFF.

V usage is TRBV30 and J usage is TRBJ2-7; 8 positions match TRBD2. Unmatched junction bases numbered 3, after V lost 3 bases and J lost 2 bases. This CDR3 is 13 amino acids long. CDR1 is GTSNPN, CDR2 SVGIG, per germline (reference sequence). CDR3 coding DNA: TGTGCCTGGAGCACGGGGGGGACCTACGAGCAGTACTTC. Protein sequence: CAWSTGGTYEQYF.